A single T cell receptor (beta chain) is shown here with its context. Sequencing used immunoSEQ multiplex PCR; TCRdb keeps in-frame clones, though not all of them. Of around 70,000 clones in the sample, under 90% were seen once. This sample stems from a study of PD-L1 blockade in urothelial cancer. Study-wide background: Blood was subjected to analysis at 3 weeks (second dose) and 6 weeks following treatment start. Among blood samples, the median T cell count was some 140,000.

The CDR3 loop spans 15 amino acids. Germline CDR1 is MDHEN and CDR2 is SYDVKM. Trimming took off 7 bases at V and 2 bases at J, with 15 bases between the two ends. The clonotype originates from a man in his 70s with urothelial cancer. The sample in question was PBMCs, obtained around atezolizumab (anti-PD-L1) treatment. The J gene is TRBJ1-3, the V gene TRBV28; D not resolved. CDR3 region: CASTIPGSAGNTIYF. As DNA, the CDR3 is TGTGCCAGCACAATCCCCGGGAGTGCTGGAAACACCATATATTTT.